What follows are 21 T cell receptor beta chains derived from one specimen sequenced in a study of blood T cell repertoires in COVID-19. Clones were sequenced by immunoSEQ multiplex PCR, and TCRdb holds only the in-frame ones, with some missing. The sample has some 100,000 clones, around three quarters seen once; the top ten hold around 4%. The sample consisted of peripheral blood. These receptors came from a human donor in a cohort sampled during active or convalescent COVID-19.

This clone occurred many times. The chain combines TRBV4-1 with TRBJ1-4, with 9 bases identical to TRBD1. Unmatched junction bases numbered 3, after V lost 1 base and J lost 6 bases. Germline CDR1 is MGHRA and CDR2 is YSYEKL. CDR3 size: 15 residues. CDR3 loop: CASSQAGTGYEKLFF. CDR3 bases: TGCGCCAGCAGCCAAGCTGGGACAGGGTATGAAAAACTGTTTTTT.

This sequence joins TRBV5-4 and TRBJ2-5, with 7 bases aligning to TRBD1. Germline CDR1 is SGHNT and CDR2 is YYREEE (reference sequence). J was trimmed by 1 base and V by 1 base; bases with no gene match: 13. There are 18 residues in the CDR3. CDR3 sequence: CASSLRGLAATTQETQYF. CDR3 coding DNA: TGTGCCAGCAGCTTGAGGGGGCTAGCTGCAACAACCCAAGAGACCCAGTACTTC.

The chain joins TRBV7-9 to TRBJ2-5; D perhaps matches TRBD1 (6 bases). Germline values: CDR1 SEHNR, CDR2 FQNEAQ (reference sequence). With 1 base removed from V and 4 bases from J, the gap between germline ends came to 13 bases. CDR3 length: 15 residues. The CDR3 DNA sequence: TGTGCCAGCAGCTTAGTGTCAGGGGCGGTAGAGACCCAGTACTTC. Protein: CASSLVSGAVETQYF.

The rearrangement joins TRBV23-1 to TRBJ2-1, with D possibly matching TRBD2 (6 bases). TRBV23-1 is flagged as an ORF with uncertain function. V was pared by 10 bases and J by 5 bases, with 21 bases between. This CDR3 is 15 amino acids long. The CDR3 region is CATSPGSKEDNEQFF. CDR3 coding DNA: TGCGCCACATCACCCGGGAGTAAGGAGGACAATGAGCAGTTCTTC.

The chain couples TRBV11-2 to TRBJ1-3; D ambiguous. Trimming shortened V by 5 bases and J by 4 bases, and 15 bases separated the two germline ends. Germline V gene sequence: CDR1 SGHAT, CDR2 FQNNGV. This CDR3 contains 15 residues. The chain's CDR3 is CASSGMRGSGNTIYF. The CDR3 DNA reads as TGTGCCAGCAGCGGTATGCGGGGTTCGGGAAACACCATATATTTT.

The chain combines TRBV7-2 with TRBJ2-7; D is perhaps TRBD1 (6 bases). CDR3 length: 14 residues. Trimming removed 5 bases from V and 4 bases from J, with 15 bases in between. Germline loops: CDR1 SGHTA, CDR2 FQGNSA. This chain's CDR3 is CASSPQGQIYEQYF. The CDR3 DNA reads TGTGCCAGCAGCCCTCAGGGGCAGATTTACGAGCAGTACTTC.

The rearrangement uses TRBV7-8 and TRBJ1-2; D perhaps matches TRBD1 (5 bases). With 3 bases removed from V and 0 bases from J, the gap between germline ends came to 17 bases. This CDR3 spans 17 amino acids. The germline gives CDR1 SGHVS, CDR2 FQNEAQ. The CDR3 reads CASSFSSSAGTNYGYTF. The CDR3, as DNA: TGTGCCAGCAGCTTTAGTTCTTCGGCAGGGACTAACTATGGCTACACCTTC.

V gene TRBV28 combines with J gene TRBJ1-6; tentatively, D is TRBD1 (5 bases). Between the trimmed V and J ends, which lost 8 bases and 9 bases, there was a span of 20 bases. Looked up from germline, CDR1 is MDHEN and CDR2 is SYDVKM. The CDR3 is made up of 15 amino acids. The CDR3 loop reads CASHGRGMRASPLHF. The CDR3 DNA reads as TGTGCCAGCCACGGCCGGGGGATGCGGGCTTCACCCCTCCACTTT.

The chain employs TRBV28 and TRBJ1-2; the match to TRBD1 covers 10 bases. Unmatched junction bases numbered 5, after V lost 6 bases and J lost 4 bases. This CDR3 region has 14 residues. The germline CDR1 and CDR2 sequences are MDHEN and SYDVKM. The CDR3 DNA follows: TGTGCCAGCAGCGGGACAGGGGAAGTCTATGGCTACACCTTC. Amino acids: CASSGTGEVYGYTF.

This clone was observed a few times. This chain uses TRBV9 with TRBJ2-7; D not resolved. Germline V gene lookup returns CDR1 SGDLS and CDR2 YYNGEE. V was cut by 0 bases and J by 7 bases, with 8 bases left in between. CDR3 length: 12 residues. This CDR3 reads CASSVGNREQYF. CDR3 coding DNA: TGTGCCAGCAGCGTAGGGAACAGAGAGCAGTACTTC.

The V call is TRBV19, the J call TRBJ2-3, with TRBD2 matching over 8 bases. CDR3 length equals 18 residues. The J segment lost 0 bases and the V segment lost 0 bases, leaving 8 bases of the junction unmatched. The V gene's germline CDR1 is LNHDA and CDR2 SQIVND (reference sequence). This CDR3 is CASSIDGTRTTSTDTQYF. The CDR3 coding sequence is TGTGCCAGTAGTATAGATGGGACTAGAACCACAAGCACAGATACGCAGTATTTT.

This clone was seen at least ten times. V gene TRBV4-2 combines with J gene TRBJ2-1, with 9 bases matching TRBD1. V trimming: 7 bases; J trimming: 9 bases; junction bases outside the gene matches: 7. The germline gives CDR1 LGHNA, CDR2 YNFKEQ. The CDR3 length is 13 residues. CDR3 sequence: CASTGQGLVEQFF. The DNA of the CDR3 is TGTGCCAGCACCGGACAGGGGCTAGTTGAGCAGTTCTTC.

This clone was seen just once. The chain links TRBV9 to TRBJ2-2; D call uncertain. Per the germline V gene, CDR1 is SGDLS and CDR2 is YYNGEE. The CDR3 runs to 14 residues. V shed 0 bases and J shed 2 bases, with 5 bases lying between them. CDR3 protein: CASSVVSNTGELFF. CDR3 sequence (DNA): TGTGCCAGCAGCGTAGTGAGTAACACCGGGGAGCTGTTTTTT.

The DNA of the CDR3 is TGTGCCAGTAGCTCTAGCGGGGGGACCCAGTACTTC. Translated: CASSSSGGTQYF. The V gene is TRBV19, the J gene TRBJ2-5, with 10 positions matching TRBD2. V was pared by 6 bases and J by 7 bases, with 2 bases of the junction left unmatched. The CDR3 has 12 amino acids. The germline CDR1 and CDR2 sequences are LNHDA and SQIVND (reference sequence).

This clone showed up just a few times. V gene TRBV19 combines with J gene TRBJ2-6; D not resolved. The germline V and J ends were trimmed by 3 bases and 4 bases, with 13 bases remaining between them. Germline lookup yields CDR1 LNHDA and CDR2 SQIVND (reference sequence). The CDR3 contains 16 residues. CDR3 loop: CASSIIQVLGANVLTF. In DNA, the CDR3 is TGTGCCAGTAGTATCATCCAGGTCCTCGGGGCCAACGTCCTGACTTTC.

J is TRBJ1-5 and V is TRBV5-6; TRBD1 is a possible D gene (6 bases). Trimming cost V 4 bases and J 6 bases, with 17 bases left between them. This CDR3 is 15 amino acids long. Germline-derived CDR1 and CDR2 are SGHDT and YYEEEE. The CDR3 is CASSLREGVSQPQHF. Written as DNA, the CDR3 is TGTGCCAGCAGCCTCCGAGAGGGGGTGAGTCAGCCCCAGCATTTT.

This rearrangement joins TRBV21-1 to TRBJ2-5; the table's D call TRBD1 went unverified against the DNA. TRBV21-1 is given as a pseudogene. This CDR3 comprises 17 residues. The DNA for the CDR3 is TGTGCCAGCAGAAGAGAGGGGGAGCAGAGAGATCAAGAGACCCAGTACTTC. Its protein is CASRREGEQRDQETQYF.

The genes are TRBV29-1 and TRBJ2-5; unclear D gene. Per the germline V gene, CDR1 is SQVTM and CDR2 is ANQGSEA. Trimming took off 3 bases at V and 5 bases at J, with 4 bases between the two ends. CDR3 length equals 10 residues. This CDR3 reads CSVDGETQYF. In DNA, the CDR3 is TGCAGCGTTGACGGTGAGACCCAGTACTTC.

This rearrangement joins TRBV19 to TRBJ1-6; no reliable D call. Between the trimmed V and J ends, which lost 6 bases and 0 bases, there was a span of 6 bases. The CDR3 runs to 14 residues. Germline assignment: CDR1 LNHDA and CDR2 SQIVND (reference sequence). CDR3 in DNA: TGTGCCAGTAGAGGGAGCTCCTATAATTCACCCCTCCACTTT. Translation gives CASRGSSYNSPLHF.

This clone appeared once. One end of the junction fails to match germline, which may point to a read error. The CDR3 bases are TGTGCTAGTGGCTTGGACCGAGGTCAGGGCAGAGATACGCAGTATTTT. Its translation is CASGLDRGQGRDTQYF. This rearrangement joins TRBV12-5 to TRBJ2-3; weak D call: TRBD1 (5 bases). The germline V gene encodes CDR1 LGHNT and CDR2 FRNRAP. CDR3 length: 16 residues.

This rearrangement joins TRBV28 to TRBJ2-7; 11 bases map to TRBD2. CDR3 size: 17 residues. V was clipped by 6 bases and J by 3 bases; unmatched bases: 13. Germline V gene lookup returns CDR1 MDHEN and CDR2 SYDVKM. The CDR3 nucleotides are TGTGCCAGCAGCCGGCCAACTAGCGGGAGTTTTTTCTACGAGCAGTACTTC. It specifies CASSRPTSGSFFYEQYF.